This T cell receptor beta chain derives from a study of T cell changes during pregnancy in multiple sclerosis. TCRdb keeps only in-frame clones here, not all; method: immunoSEQ multiplex PCR. The sample shows fewer than 60,000 clones, around 94% of them seen only once. V was shortened by 0 bases and J by 6 bases, with 9 bases between the two germline ends. The CDR3 is 14 residues long. Germline V gives CDR1 MNHNY, CDR2 SVGAGI (reference sequence). J is TRBJ2-1 and V is TRBV6-6, with TRBD1 as a possible D gene (5 bases). The sequenced sample was CD4+ T cells from peripheral blood mononuclear cells, obtained in the third trimester of pregnancy. This receptor was obtained from a female donor with multiple sclerosis, enrolled in a pregnancy study. The CDR3 loop is CASSYSLGANEQFF. In nucleotides, the CDR3 is TGTGCCAGCAGTTACTCCCTAGGGGCCAATGAGCAGTTCTTC.